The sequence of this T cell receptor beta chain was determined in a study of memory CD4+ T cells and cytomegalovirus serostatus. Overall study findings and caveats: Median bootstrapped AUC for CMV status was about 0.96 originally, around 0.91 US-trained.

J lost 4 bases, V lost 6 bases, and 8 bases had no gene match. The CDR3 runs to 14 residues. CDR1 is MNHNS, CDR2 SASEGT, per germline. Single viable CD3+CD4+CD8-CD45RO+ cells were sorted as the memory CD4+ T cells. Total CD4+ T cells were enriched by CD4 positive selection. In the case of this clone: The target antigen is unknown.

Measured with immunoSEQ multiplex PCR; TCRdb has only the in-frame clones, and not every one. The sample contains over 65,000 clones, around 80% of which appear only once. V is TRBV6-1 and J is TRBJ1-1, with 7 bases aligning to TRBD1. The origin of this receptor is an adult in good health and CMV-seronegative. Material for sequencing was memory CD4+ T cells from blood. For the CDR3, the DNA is TGTGCCAGCAGACGAGACAGGGACGTCACTGAAGCTTTCTTT. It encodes CASRRDRDVTEAFF.